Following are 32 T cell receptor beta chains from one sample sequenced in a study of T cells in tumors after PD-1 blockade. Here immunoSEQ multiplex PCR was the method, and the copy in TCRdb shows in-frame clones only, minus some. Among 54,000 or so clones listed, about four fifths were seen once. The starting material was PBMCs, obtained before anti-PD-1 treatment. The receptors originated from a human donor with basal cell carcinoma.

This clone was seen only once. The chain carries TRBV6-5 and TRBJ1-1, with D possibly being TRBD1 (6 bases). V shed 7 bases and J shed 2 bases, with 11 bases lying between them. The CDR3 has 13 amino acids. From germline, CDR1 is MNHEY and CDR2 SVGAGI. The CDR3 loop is CASTRGTNTEAFF. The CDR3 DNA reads TGTGCCAGCACAAGGGGGACAAACACTGAAGCTTTCTTT.

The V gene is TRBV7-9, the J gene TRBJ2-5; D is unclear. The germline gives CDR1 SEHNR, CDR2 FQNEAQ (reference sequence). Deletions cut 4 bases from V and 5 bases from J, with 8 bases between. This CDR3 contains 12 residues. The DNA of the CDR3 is TGTGCCAGCAGCTCATGGGTGGAGACCCAGTACTTC. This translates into CASSSWVETQYF.

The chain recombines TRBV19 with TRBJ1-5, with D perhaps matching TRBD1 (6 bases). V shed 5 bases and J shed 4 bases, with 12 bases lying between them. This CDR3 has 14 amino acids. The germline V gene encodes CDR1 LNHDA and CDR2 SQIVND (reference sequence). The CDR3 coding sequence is TGTGCCAGTAGTCTCTCCAGGGGTAATCAGCCCCAGCATTTT. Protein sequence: CASSLSRGNQPQHF.

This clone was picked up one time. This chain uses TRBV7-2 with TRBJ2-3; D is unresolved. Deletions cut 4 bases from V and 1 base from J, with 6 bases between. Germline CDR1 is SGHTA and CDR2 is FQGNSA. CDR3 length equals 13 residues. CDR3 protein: CASSYDRTDTQYF. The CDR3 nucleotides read TGTGCCAGCAGCTACGACCGCACAGATACGCAGTATTTT.

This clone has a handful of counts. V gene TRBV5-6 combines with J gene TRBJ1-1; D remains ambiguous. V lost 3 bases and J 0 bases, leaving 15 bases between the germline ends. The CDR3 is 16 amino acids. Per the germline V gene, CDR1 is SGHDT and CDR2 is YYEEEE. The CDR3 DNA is TGTGCCAGCAGCTCCCTCGGCAGGCAGCTGAACACTGAAGCTTTCTTT. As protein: CASSSLGRQLNTEAFF.

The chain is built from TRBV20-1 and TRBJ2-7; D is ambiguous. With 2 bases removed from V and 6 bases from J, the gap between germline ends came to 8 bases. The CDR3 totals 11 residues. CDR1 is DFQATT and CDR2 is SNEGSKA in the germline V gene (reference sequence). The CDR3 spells CSARQEREQYF. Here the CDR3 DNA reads TGCAGTGCTAGACAGGAGCGCGAGCAGTACTTC.

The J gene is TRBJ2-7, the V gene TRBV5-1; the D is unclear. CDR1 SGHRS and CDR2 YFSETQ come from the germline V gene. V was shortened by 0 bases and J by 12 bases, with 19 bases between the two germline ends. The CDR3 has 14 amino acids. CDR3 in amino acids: CASSLDQDASPRYF. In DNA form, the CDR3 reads TGCGCCAGCAGCTTGGATCAGGATGCCAGTCCTCGGTACTTC.

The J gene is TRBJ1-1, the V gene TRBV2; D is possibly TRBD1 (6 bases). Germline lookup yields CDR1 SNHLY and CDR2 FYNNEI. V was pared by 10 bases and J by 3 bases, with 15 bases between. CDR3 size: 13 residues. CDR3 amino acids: CATTRDTDTEAFF. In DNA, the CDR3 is TGTGCCACTACCCGGGACACGGACACTGAAGCTTTCTTT.

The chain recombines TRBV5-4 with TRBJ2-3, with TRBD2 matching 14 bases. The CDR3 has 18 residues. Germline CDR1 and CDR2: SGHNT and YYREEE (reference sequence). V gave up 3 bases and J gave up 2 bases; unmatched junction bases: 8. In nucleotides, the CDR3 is TGTGCCAGCAGCTACCGGACTAGCGGGGGGACAACCACAGATACGCAGTATTTT. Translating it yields CASSYRTSGGTTTDTQYF.

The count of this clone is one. The CDR3, as DNA: TGTGCCAGCAGCTCGCCGGGACAGGGTTTGGCTGGGGCCAACGTCCTGACTTTC. It translates to CASSSPGQGLAGANVLTF. The chain has TRBV7-2 and TRBJ2-6; 9 bases fit TRBD1. Losses at the gene ends were 4 bases for V and 2 bases for J; bases not matched to a gene: 9. Looked up from germline, CDR1 is SGHTA and CDR2 is FQGNSA. CDR3 length: 18 residues.

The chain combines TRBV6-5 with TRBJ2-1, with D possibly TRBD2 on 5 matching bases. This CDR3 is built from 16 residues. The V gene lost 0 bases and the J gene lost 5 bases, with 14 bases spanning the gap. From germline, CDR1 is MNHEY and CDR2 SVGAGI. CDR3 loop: CASSYSPGNIHNEQFF. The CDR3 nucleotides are TGTGCCAGCAGTTACTCGCCGGGGAACATCCACAATGAGCAGTTCTTC.

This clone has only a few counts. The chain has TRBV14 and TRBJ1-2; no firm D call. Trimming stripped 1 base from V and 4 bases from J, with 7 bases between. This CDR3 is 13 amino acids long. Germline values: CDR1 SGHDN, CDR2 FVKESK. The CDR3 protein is CASSQGLLYGYTF. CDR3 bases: TGTGCCAGCAGCCAAGGACTCCTCTATGGCTACACCTTC.

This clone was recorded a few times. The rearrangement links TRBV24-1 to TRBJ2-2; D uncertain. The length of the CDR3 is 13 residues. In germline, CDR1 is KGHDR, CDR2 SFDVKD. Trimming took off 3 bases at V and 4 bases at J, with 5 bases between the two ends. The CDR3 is CATSDHLTGELFF. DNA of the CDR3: TGTGCCACCAGTGATCACCTCACCGGGGAGCTGTTTTTT.

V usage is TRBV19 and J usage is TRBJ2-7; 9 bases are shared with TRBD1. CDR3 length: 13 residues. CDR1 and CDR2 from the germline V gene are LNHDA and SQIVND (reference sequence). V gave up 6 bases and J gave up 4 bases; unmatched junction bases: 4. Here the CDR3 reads CASRDRGTYEQYF. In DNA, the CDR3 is TGTGCCAGTAGGGACAGGGGAACTTACGAGCAGTACTTC.

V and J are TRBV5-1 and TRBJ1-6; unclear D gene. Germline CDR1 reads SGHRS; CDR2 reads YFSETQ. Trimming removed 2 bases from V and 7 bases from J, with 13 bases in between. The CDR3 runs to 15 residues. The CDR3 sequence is CASSLSGSENSPLHF. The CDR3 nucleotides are TGCGCCAGCAGCTTATCCGGGTCGGAGAATTCACCCCTCCACTTT.

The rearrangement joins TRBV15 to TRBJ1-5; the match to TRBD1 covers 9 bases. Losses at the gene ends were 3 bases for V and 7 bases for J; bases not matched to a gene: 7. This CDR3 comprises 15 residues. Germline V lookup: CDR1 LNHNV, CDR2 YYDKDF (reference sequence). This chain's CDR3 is CATSRTQGAEQPQHF. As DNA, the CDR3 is TGTGCCACCAGCAGGACACAGGGGGCTGAACAGCCCCAGCATTTT.

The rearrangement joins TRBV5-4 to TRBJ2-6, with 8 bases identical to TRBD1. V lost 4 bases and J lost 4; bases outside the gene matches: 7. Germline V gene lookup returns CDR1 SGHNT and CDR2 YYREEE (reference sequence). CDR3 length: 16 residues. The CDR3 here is CASSPPRTGGANVLTF. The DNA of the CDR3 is TGTGCCAGCAGCCCGCCAAGGACAGGGGGGGCCAACGTCCTGACTTTC. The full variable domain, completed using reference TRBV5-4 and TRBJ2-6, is ETGVTQSPTHLIKTRGQQVTLRCSSQSGHNTVSWYQQALGQGPQFIFQYYREEENGRGNFPPRFSGLQFPNYSSELNVNALELDDSALYLCASSPPRTGGANVLTFGAGSRLTVL.

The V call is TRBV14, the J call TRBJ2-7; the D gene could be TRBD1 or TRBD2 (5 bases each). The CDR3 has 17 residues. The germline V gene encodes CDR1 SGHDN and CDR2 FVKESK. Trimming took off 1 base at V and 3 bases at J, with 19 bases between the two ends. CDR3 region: CASSQGLGRQTRYEQYF. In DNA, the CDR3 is TGTGCCAGCAGCCAAGGATTAGGGAGACAGACCCGCTACGAGCAGTACTTC.

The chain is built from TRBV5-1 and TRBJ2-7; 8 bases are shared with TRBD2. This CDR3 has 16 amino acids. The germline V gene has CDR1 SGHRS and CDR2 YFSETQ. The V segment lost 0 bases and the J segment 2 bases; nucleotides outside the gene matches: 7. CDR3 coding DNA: TGCGCCAGCAGCTTGGCCGCGGGGGGTAAAACCTACGAGCAGTACTTC. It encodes CASSLAAGGKTYEQYF.

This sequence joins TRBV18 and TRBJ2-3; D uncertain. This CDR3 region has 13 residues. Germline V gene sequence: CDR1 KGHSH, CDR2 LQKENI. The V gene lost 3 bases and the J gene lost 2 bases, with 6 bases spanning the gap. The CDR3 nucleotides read TGTGCCAGCTCACCCACGGACACAGATACGCAGTATTTT. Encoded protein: CASSPTDTDTQYF.

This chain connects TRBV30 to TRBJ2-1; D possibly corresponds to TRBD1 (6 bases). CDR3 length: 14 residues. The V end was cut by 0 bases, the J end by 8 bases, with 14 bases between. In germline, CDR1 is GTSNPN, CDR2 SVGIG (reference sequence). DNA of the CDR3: TGTGCCTGGAGTGTCGGCAGGGGAAGAGATGAGCAGTTCTTC. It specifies CAWSVGRGRDEQFF.

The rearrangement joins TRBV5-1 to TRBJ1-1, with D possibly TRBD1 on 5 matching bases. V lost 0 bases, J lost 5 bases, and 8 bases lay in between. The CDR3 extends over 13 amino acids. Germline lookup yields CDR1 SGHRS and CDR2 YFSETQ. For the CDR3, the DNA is TGCGCCAGCAGCTTGGTGGGGCAAACTGAAGCTTTCTTT. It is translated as CASSLVGQTEAFF. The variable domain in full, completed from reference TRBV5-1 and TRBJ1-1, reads KAGVTQTPRYLIKTRGQQVTLSCSPISGHRSVSWYQQTPGQGLQFLFEYFSETQRNKGNFPGRFSGRQFSNSRSEMNVSTLELGDSALYLCASSLVGQTEAFFGQGTRLTVV.

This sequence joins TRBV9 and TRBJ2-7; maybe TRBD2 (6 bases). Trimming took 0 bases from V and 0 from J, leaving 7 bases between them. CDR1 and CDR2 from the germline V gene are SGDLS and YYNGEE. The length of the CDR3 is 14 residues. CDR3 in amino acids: CASSVDGGSYEQYF. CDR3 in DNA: TGTGCCAGCAGCGTAGACGGGGGCTCCTACGAGCAGTACTTC.

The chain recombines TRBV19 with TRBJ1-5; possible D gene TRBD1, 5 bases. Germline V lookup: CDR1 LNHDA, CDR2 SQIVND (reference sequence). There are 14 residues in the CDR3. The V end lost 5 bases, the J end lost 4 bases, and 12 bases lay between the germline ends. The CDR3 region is CASSPNGGNQPQHF. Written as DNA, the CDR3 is TGTGCCAGTAGTCCGAACGGGGGGAATCAGCCCCAGCATTTT.

Here the CDR3 DNA reads TGTGCCAGCAGTTTAGCCCCCATGAATGGCTACACCTTC. Encoded protein: CASSLAPMNGYTF. This chain joins TRBV2 and TRBJ1-2; no clear D. Looked up from germline, CDR1 is SNHLY and CDR2 is FYNNEI. Between the trimmed V and J ends, which lost 5 bases and 6 bases, there was a span of 13 bases. CDR3 size: 13 residues.

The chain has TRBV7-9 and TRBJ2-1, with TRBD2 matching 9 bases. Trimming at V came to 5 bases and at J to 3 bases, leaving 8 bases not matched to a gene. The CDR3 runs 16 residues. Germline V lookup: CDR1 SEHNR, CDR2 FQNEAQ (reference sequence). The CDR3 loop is CASSPPGSGGYNEQFF. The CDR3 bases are TGTGCCAGCAGCCCCCCCGGTAGCGGGGGCTACAATGAGCAGTTCTTC.

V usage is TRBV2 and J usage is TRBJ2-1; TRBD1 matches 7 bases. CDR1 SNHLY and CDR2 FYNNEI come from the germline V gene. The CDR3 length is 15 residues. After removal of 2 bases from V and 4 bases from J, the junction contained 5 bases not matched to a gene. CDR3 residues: CASSEIGGPYNEQFF. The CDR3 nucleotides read TGTGCCAGCAGTGAAATAGGGGGCCCGTACAATGAGCAGTTCTTC. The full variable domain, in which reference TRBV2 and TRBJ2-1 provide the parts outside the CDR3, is EPEVTQTPSHQVTQMGQEVILRCVPISNHLYFYWYRQILGQKVEFLVSFYNNEISEKSEIFDDQFSVERPDGSNFTLKIRSTKLEDSAMYFCASSEIGGPYNEQFFGPGTRLTVL.

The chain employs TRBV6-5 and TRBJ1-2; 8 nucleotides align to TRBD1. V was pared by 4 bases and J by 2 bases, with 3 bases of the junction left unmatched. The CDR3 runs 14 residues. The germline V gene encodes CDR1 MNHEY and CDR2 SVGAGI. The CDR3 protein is CASSSGQGNYGYTF. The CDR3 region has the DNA TGTGCCAGCAGTTCAGGACAGGGAAACTATGGCTACACCTTC.

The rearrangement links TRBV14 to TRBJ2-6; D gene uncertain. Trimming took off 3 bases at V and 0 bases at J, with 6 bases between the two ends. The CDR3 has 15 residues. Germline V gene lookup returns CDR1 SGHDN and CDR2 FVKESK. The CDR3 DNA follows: TGTGCCAGCAGCCACCTAGTCTCTGGGGCCAACGTCCTGACTTTC. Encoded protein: CASSHLVSGANVLTF.

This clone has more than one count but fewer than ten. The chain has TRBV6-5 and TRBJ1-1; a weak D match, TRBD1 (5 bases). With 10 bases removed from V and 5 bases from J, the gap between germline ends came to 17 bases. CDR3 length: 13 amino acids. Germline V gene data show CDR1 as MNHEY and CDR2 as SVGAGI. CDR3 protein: CATHYFRETEAFF. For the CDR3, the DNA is TGTGCCACCCATTATTTCAGGGAGACTGAAGCTTTCTTT.

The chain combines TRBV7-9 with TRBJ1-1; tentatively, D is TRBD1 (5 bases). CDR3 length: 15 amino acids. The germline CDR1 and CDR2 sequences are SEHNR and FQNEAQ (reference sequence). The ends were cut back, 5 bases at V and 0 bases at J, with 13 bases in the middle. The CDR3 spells CASSTQVSMNTEAFF. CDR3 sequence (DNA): TGTGCCAGCAGCACACAGGTTTCCATGAACACTGAAGCTTTCTTT.

CDR3: CASSYDGTGVLTF. DNA for the CDR3: TGTGCCAGCAGTTACGACGGCACCGGCGTCCTGACTTTC. This chain joins TRBV6-6 and TRBJ2-6; D is undetermined. The CDR3 length is 13 residues. CDR1 MNHNY and CDR2 SVGAGI come from the germline V gene (reference sequence). Trimming left V 2 bases short and J 12 bases short, with 11 bases between.